Following are 24 T cell receptor beta chains from one sample sequenced in a study of blood T cell repertoires in COVID-19. Generated by immunoSEQ multiplex PCR, the TCRdb table keeps only in-frame clones and is missing some. This table has 230,000 or so clones, about 90% appearing once. What was sequenced was peripheral blood. These receptors all stem from a man in his forties with active or convalescent COVID-19.

This sequence joins TRBV18 and TRBJ2-1; the match to TRBD1 covers 9 bases. There are 18 residues in the CDR3. Germline values: CDR1 KGHSH, CDR2 LQKENI. V was pared by 4 bases and J by 8 bases, with 18 bases of the junction left unmatched. CDR3 DNA sequence: TGTGCCAGCTCACAACTCCAAAACAGGGGGCTAAATACGGATGAGCAGTTCTTC. The encoded protein is CASSQLQNRGLNTDEQFF.

This chain uses TRBV18 with TRBJ1-5; D may be TRBD1 (6 bases). The CDR3 covers 13 residues. Germline V CDR1 and CDR2: KGHSH, LQKENI. Trimming took 11 bases from V and 3 from J, leaving 14 bases between them. The CDR3 sequence is CASRDTTNQPQHF. The CDR3 coding sequence is TGTGCCTCCCGGGACACGACCAATCAGCCCCAGCATTTT. The full variable domain, completed using reference TRBV18 and TRBJ1-5, is NAGVMQNPRHLVRRRGQEARLRCSPMKGHSHVYWYRQLPEEGLKFMVYLQKENIIDESGMPKERFSAEFPKEGPSILRIQQVVRGDSAAYFCASRDTTNQPQHFGDGTRLSIL.

This chain joins TRBV6-5 and TRBJ2-1; 8 nucleotides align to TRBD1. CDR3 length: 15 residues. The germline CDR1 and CDR2 sequences are MNHEY and SVGAGI. Losses at the gene ends were 6 bases for V and 4 bases for J; bases not matched to a gene: 8. The CDR3 spells CASRFGQGPYNEQFF. CDR3 sequence (DNA): TGTGCCAGCAGGTTCGGACAGGGACCTTACAATGAGCAGTTCTTC.

The V gene is TRBV27, the J gene TRBJ2-4; TRBD2 agrees at 7 bases. The CDR3 is made up of 13 amino acids. The germline V gene encodes CDR1 MNHEY and CDR2 SMNVEV (reference sequence). V shed 5 bases and J 16 bases; nucleotides not matched to a gene: 14. Written as DNA, the CDR3 is TGTGCCAGCAGTCTCAACACCGGGACTACCATCTACTTC. Encoded protein: CASSLNTGTTIYF.

The V gene is TRBV9, the J gene TRBJ2-7; TRBD1 matches 7 bases. CDR3 length: 12 amino acids. In germline, CDR1 is SGDLS, CDR2 YYNGEE. Unmatched junction bases numbered 5, after V lost 3 bases and J lost 8 bases. CDR3 DNA sequence: TGTGCCAGCAGCGCGGGACAGCACAAGCAGTACTTC. Translation gives CASSAGQHKQYF.

This clone has more than one count but fewer than ten. The chain recombines TRBV7-9 with TRBJ1-4; 8 bases are a match to TRBD1. There are 14 residues in the CDR3. The V segment lost 0 bases and the J segment 7 bases; nucleotides outside the gene matches: 1. Germline lookup yields CDR1 SEHNR and CDR2 FQNEAQ (reference sequence). CDR3: CASSLAQGGEKLFF. CDR3 in DNA: TGTGCCAGCAGCTTAGCACAGGGGGGTGAAAAACTGTTTTTT.

The chain joins TRBV30 to TRBJ2-5; weak D call: TRBD2 (5 bases). CDR3 length: 13 residues. The V and J ends lost 3 bases and 5 bases respectively, with 13 bases between them. The germline gives CDR1 GTSNPN, CDR2 SVGIG (reference sequence). CDR3 sequence reads: CAWRSKGAETQYF. DNA of the CDR3: TGTGCCTGGAGGAGTAAGGGAGCGGAGACCCAGTACTTC.

This sequence joins TRBV19 and TRBJ2-1, with a tentative D call TRBD2 (6 bases). Germline CDR1 reads LNHDA; CDR2 reads SQIVND (reference sequence). The CDR3 has 15 residues. The V end was cut by 7 bases, the J end by 2 bases, with 15 bases between. CDR3 loop: CASTNRDSPYNEQFF. DNA of the CDR3: TGTGCCAGTACCAACCGGGACTCGCCCTACAATGAGCAGTTCTTC.

This chain uses TRBV6-5 with TRBJ2-6, with D perhaps matching TRBD2 (5 bases). Looked up from germline, CDR1 is MNHEY and CDR2 is SVGAGI. V gave up 2 bases and J gave up 0 bases, with 8 bases separating them. The CDR3 runs to 16 residues. The CDR3 region is CASSYGGSSGANVLTF. In nucleotides, the CDR3 is TGTGCCAGCAGTTACGGAGGAAGCTCTGGGGCCAACGTCCTGACTTTC.

This clone occurred a few times. The chain recombines TRBV25-1 with TRBJ1-3; TRBD1 agrees at 8 bases. Germline-derived CDR1 and CDR2 are MGHDK and SYGVNS. This CDR3 has 15 residues. V shed 8 bases and J 3 bases; nucleotides not matched to a gene: 9. CDR3: CASAPADRDGNTIYF. CDR3 sequence (DNA): TGTGCCAGCGCCCCGGCGGACAGGGATGGAAACACCATATATTTT. Combining the CDR3 with reference TRBV25-1 and TRBJ1-3 gives the whole variable domain EADIYQTPRYLVIGTGKKITLECSQTMGHDKMYWYQQDPGMELHLIHYSYGVNSTEKGDLSSESTVSRIRTEHFPLTLESARPSHTSQYLCASAPADRDGNTIYFGEGSWLTVV.

The chain uses TRBV11-2 and TRBJ2-1; 10 positions agree with TRBD2. V lost 4 bases and J lost 11; bases outside the gene matches: 11. This CDR3 has 15 residues. CDR1 is SGHAT, CDR2 FQNNGV, per germline. The CDR3 loop reads CASSSGLAAADKQFF. The DNA of the CDR3 is TGTGCCAGCAGCTCAGGACTAGCGGCTGCCGATAAGCAGTTCTTC.

The V call is TRBV28, the J call TRBJ1-4; D not resolved. The length of the CDR3 is 12 residues. V was pared by 10 bases and J by 10 bases, with 16 bases between. Germline V gives CDR1 MDHEN, CDR2 SYDVKM. The CDR3 loop is CATRSLGGKLFF. DNA for the CDR3: TGTGCCACGAGATCCCTAGGAGGAAAACTGTTTTTT. Full variable domain (outside the CDR3, taken from reference TRBV28 and TRBJ1-4): DVKVTQSSRYLVKRTGEKVFLECVQDMDHENMFWYRQDPGLGLRLIYFSYDVKMKEKGDIPEGYSVSREKKERFSLILESASTNQTSMYLCATRSLGGKLFFGSGTQLSVL.

This chain joins TRBV19 and TRBJ2-3, with D perhaps matching TRBD1 (6 bases). Trimming left V 6 bases short and J 4 bases short, with 11 bases between. CDR3 size: 13 residues. Germline V gives CDR1 LNHDA, CDR2 SQIVND (reference sequence). The CDR3 loop reads CASRGAGPDTQYF. CDR3 sequence (DNA): TGTGCCAGTAGGGGGGCTGGGCCAGATACGCAGTATTTT.

V gene TRBV9 combines with J gene TRBJ1-2, with unresolved D. This CDR3 spans 13 amino acids. The germline V gene encodes CDR1 SGDLS and CDR2 YYNGEE. Deletions cut 0 bases from V and 1 base from J, with 4 bases between. CDR3 amino acids: CASSVVDNYGYTF. CDR3 sequence (DNA): TGTGCCAGCAGCGTAGTAGATAACTATGGCTACACCTTC.

This clone was seen just once. The gene calls are TRBV2 and TRBJ1-4; D gene unclear. Between the trimmed V and J ends, which lost 8 bases and 3 bases, there was a span of 13 bases. The V gene's germline CDR1 is SNHLY and CDR2 FYNNEI. The length of the CDR3 is 14 residues. The CDR3 DNA reads as TGTGCCAGCTTCGGTGTTCGAGCTAATGAAAAACTGTTTTTT. Translating it yields CASFGVRANEKLFF.

The genes are TRBV6-5 and TRBJ2-7, with D possibly being TRBD1 (5 bases). V lost 8 bases to trimming and J lost 3 bases, with 14 bases between them. The CDR3 totals 13 residues. The germline V gene has CDR1 MNHEY and CDR2 SVGAGI. The DNA for the CDR3 is TGTGCCAGCGCAAGGGGCCTAAACTACGAGCAGTACTTC. This translates into CASARGLNYEQYF.

The chain has TRBV3-1 (or the pseudogene TRBV3-2) and TRBJ1-1; 8 bases match TRBD1. The CDR3 runs to 14 residues. The germline CDR1 and CDR2 sequences are LGHDT and YNNKEL (reference sequence). After removal of 6 bases from V and 0 bases from J, the junction contained 3 bases not matched to a gene. The CDR3 DNA is TGTGCCAGCAGTTCGACAGGGGTGAACACTGAAGCTTTCTTT. Amino acid sequence: CASSSTGVNTEAFF.

The CDR3 loop is CASSLGGFEAFF. The CDR3 coding sequence is TGCGCCAGCAGCTTGGGAGGTTTTGAAGCTTTCTTT. V is TRBV5-1 and J is TRBJ1-1; the D is unclear. The CDR3 contains 12 residues. Trimming left V 0 bases short and J 7 bases short, with 7 bases between. CDR1 SGHRS and CDR2 YFSETQ come from the germline V gene.

The J gene is TRBJ2-7, the V gene TRBV27; 8 bases align to TRBD1. Germline values: CDR1 MNHEY, CDR2 SMNVEV (reference sequence). The junction had 6 bases not matched to a gene; V was cut back by 8 bases and J by 6 bases. This CDR3 spans 12 amino acids. Here the CDR3 DNA reads TGTGCCAGCCAGACAGGGGCTGCCGAGCAGTACTTC. Encoded protein: CASQTGAAEQYF.

The chain employs TRBV29-1 and TRBJ2-1; 11 bases are a match to TRBD1. The J segment lost 4 bases and the V segment lost 4 bases, leaving 12 bases of the junction unmatched. CDR1 SQVTM and CDR2 ANQGSEA come from the germline V gene. The CDR3 consists of 17 residues. In DNA, the CDR3 is TGCAGCGTTGTTAGGACAGGGGGCGACCTCATATACAATGAGCAGTTCTTC. Protein product: CSVVRTGGDLIYNEQFF.

CDR3 in DNA: TGTGCCAGCAGTCCAGGGTTGGTCGAAAAACTGTTTTTT. This encodes CASSPGLVEKLFF. The chain has TRBV28 and TRBJ1-4, with TRBD1 as a possible D gene (5 bases). This CDR3 has 13 residues. The germline V and J ends were trimmed by 5 bases and 8 bases, with 12 bases remaining between them. Germline-derived CDR1 and CDR2 are MDHEN and SYDVKM. Filled out from reference TRBV28 and TRBJ1-4, the complete variable domain reads DVKVTQSSRYLVKRTGEKVFLECVQDMDHENMFWYRQDPGLGLRLIYFSYDVKMKEKGDIPEGYSVSREKKERFSLILESASTNQTSMYLCASSPGLVEKLFFGSGTQLSVL.

This chain uses TRBV6-1 with TRBJ1-5; tentatively, D is TRBD1 (5 bases). This CDR3 contains 14 residues. Per germline, CDR1 MNHNS and CDR2 SASEGT. Trimming removed 0 bases at V and 5 bases at J, with 8 bases between. Written as DNA, the CDR3 is TGTGCCAGCAGTGAAGCCGGGGGGGATCAGCCCCAGCATTTT. This codes for CASSEAGGDQPQHF.

The genes are TRBV5-4 and TRBJ2-7; 12 nucleotides agree with TRBD2. CDR1 and CDR2 (germline): SGHNT, YYREEE (reference sequence). The CDR3 extends over 15 amino acids. V shed 6 bases and J 6 bases; nucleotides not matched to a gene: 10. The CDR3, as DNA: TGTGCCAGCACGATGGGACTAGCGGGTTCAGGCGAGCAGTACTTC. Encoded protein: CASTMGLAGSGEQYF.

The chain employs TRBV30 and TRBJ2-5, with 11 bases aligning to TRBD1. Germline values: CDR1 GTSNPN, CDR2 SVGIG (reference sequence). The CDR3 is 14 residues long. V lost 3 bases to trimming and J lost 4 bases; unmatched junction nucleotides: 4. The CDR3 bases are TGTGCCTGGAGCGGACAGGGGGCTCGAGAGACCCAGTACTTC. Protein product: CAWSGQGARETQYF.